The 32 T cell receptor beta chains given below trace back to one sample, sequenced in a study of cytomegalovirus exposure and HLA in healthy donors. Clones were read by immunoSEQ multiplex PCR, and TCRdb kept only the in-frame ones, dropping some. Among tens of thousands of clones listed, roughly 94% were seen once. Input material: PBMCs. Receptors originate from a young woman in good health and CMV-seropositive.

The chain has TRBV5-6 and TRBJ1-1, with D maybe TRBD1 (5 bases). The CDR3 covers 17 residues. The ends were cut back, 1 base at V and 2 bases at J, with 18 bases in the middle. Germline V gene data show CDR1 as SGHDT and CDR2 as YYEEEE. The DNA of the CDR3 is TGTGCCAGCAGCTTGTGGGGGGATTATACTGTTAACACTGAAGCTTTCTTT. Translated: CASSLWGDYTVNTEAFF.

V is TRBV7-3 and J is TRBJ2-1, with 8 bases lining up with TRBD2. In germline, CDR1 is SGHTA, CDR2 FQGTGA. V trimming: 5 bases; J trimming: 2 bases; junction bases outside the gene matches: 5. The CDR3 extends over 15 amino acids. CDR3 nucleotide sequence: TGTGCCAGCAGCCAACTAGCGGTTCCCTACAATGAGCAGTTCTTC. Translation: CASSQLAVPYNEQFF. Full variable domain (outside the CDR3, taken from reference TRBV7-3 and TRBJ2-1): GAGVSQTPSNKVTEKGKYVELRCDPISGHTALYWYRQSLGQGPEFLIYFQGTGAADDSGLPNDRFFAVRPEGSVSTLKIQRTERGDSAVYLCASSQLAVPYNEQFFGPGTRLTVL.

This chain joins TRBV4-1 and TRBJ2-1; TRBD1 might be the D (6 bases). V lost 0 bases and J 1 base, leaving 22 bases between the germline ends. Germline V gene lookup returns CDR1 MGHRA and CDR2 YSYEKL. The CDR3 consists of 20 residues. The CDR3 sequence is CASSQDGGHSPPRSYNEQFF. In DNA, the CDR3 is TGCGCCAGCAGCCAAGATGGGGGCCATTCCCCCCCAAGGTCCTACAATGAGCAGTTCTTC.

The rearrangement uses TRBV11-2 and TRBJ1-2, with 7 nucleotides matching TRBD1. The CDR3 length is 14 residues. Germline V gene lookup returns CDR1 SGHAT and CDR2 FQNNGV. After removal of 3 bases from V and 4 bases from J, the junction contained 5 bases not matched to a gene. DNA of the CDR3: TGTGCCAGCAGCTTGGGACAGCCTGTCTATGGCTACACCTTC. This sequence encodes CASSLGQPVYGYTF.

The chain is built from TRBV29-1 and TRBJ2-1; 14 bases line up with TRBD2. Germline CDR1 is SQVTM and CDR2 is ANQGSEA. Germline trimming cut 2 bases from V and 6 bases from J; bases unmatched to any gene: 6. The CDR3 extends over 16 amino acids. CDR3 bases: TGCAGCGTTGAAAGTCGGACTAGCGGGGGGCTCAATGAGCAGTTCTTC. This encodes CSVESRTSGGLNEQFF.

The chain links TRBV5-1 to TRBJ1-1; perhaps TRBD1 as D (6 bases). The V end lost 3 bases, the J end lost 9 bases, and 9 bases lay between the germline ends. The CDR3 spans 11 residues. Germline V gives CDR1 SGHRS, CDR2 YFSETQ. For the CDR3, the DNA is TGCGCCAGCAGCTCACAGGGCCAAGCTTTCTTT. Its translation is CASSSQGQAFF.

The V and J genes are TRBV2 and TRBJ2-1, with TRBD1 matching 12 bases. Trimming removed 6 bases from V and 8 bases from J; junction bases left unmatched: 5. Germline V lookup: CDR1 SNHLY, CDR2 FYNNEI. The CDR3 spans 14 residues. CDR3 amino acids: CASRGQGAFDEQFF. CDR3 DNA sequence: TGTGCCAGCAGGGGACAGGGGGCTTTCGATGAGCAGTTCTTC. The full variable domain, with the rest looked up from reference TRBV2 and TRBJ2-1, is EPEVTQTPSHQVTQMGQEVILRCVPISNHLYFYWYRQILGQKVEFLVSFYNNEISEKSEIFDDQFSVERPDGSNFTLKIRSTKLEDSAMYFCASRGQGAFDEQFFGPGTRLTVL.

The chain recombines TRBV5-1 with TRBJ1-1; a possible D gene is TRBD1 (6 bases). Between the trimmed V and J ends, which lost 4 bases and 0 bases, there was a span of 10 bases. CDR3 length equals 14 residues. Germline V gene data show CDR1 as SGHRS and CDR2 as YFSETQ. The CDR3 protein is CASSNGQMNTEAFF. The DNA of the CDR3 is TGCGCCAGCAGCAATGGACAGATGAACACTGAAGCTTTCTTT.

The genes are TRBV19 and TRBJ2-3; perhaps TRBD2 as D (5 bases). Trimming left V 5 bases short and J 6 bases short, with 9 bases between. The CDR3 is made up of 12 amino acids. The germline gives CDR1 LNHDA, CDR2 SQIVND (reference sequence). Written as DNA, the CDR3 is TGTGCCAGTAGTCTGCCGGGGGATACGCAGTATTTT. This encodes CASSLPGDTQYF.

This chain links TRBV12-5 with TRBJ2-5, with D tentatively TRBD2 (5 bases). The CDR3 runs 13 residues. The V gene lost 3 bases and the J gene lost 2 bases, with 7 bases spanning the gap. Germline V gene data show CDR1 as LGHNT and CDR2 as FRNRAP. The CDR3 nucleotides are TGTGCTAGTGGTTTAAGCGGTCAAGAGACCCAGTACTTC. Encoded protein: CASGLSGQETQYF.

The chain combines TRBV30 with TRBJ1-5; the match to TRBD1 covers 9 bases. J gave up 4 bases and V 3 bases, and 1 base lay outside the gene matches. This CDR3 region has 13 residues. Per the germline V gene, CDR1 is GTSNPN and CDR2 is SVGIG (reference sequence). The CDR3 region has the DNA TGTGCCTGGAGGGGGACAGGGAATCAGCCCCAGCATTTT. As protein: CAWRGTGNQPQHF.

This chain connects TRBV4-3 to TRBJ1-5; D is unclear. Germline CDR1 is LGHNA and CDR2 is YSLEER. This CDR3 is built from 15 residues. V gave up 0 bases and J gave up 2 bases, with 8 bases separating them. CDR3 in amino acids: CASSQDWARNQPQHF. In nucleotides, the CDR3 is TGCGCCAGCAGCCAAGATTGGGCCCGCAATCAGCCCCAGCATTTT.

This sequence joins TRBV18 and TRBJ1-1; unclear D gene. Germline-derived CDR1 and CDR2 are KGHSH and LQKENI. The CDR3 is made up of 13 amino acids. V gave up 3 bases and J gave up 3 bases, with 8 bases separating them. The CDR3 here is CASSPYEDTEAFF. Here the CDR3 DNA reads TGTGCCAGCTCACCTTATGAGGACACTGAAGCTTTCTTT.

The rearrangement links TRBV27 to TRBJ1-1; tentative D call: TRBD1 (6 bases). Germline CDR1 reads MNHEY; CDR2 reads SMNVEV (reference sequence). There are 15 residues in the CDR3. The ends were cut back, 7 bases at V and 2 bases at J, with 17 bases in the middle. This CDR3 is CASTPSGTSNTEAFF. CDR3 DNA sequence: TGTGCCAGCACTCCGTCTGGGACATCTAACACTGAAGCTTTCTTT.

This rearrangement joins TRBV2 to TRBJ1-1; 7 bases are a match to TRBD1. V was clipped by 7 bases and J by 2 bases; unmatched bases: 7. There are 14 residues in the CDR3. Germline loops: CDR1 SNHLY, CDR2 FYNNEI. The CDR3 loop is CASTATGPNTEAFF. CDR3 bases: TGTGCCAGCACTGCGACAGGGCCTAACACTGAAGCTTTCTTT. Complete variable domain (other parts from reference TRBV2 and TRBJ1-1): EPEVTQTPSHQVTQMGQEVILRCVPISNHLYFYWYRQILGQKVEFLVSFYNNEISEKSEIFDDQFSVERPDGSNFTLKIRSTKLEDSAMYFCASTATGPNTEAFFGQGTRLTVV.

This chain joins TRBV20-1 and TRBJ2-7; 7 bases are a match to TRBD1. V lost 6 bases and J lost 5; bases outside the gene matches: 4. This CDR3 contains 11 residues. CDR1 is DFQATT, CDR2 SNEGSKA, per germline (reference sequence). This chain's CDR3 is CSAKTGDEQYF. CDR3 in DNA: TGCAGTGCCAAAACAGGGGACGAGCAGTACTTC.

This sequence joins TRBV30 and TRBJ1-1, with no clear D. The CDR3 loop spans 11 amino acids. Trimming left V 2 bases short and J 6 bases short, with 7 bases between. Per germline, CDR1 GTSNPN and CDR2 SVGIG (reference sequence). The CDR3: CAWSTASEAFF. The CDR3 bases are TGTGCCTGGAGTACCGCGTCTGAAGCTTTCTTT.

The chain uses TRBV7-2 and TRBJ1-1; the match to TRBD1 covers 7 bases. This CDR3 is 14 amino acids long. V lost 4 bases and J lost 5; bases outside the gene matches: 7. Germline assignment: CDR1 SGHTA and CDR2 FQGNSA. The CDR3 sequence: CASSSLTGRTEAFF. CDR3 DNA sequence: TGTGCCAGCAGCTCTCTGACAGGGCGGACTGAAGCTTTCTTT.

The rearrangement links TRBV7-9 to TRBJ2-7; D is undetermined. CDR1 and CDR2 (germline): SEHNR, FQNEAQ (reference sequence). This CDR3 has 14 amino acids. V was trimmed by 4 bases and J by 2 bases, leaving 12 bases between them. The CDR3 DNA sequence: TGTGCCAGCAGCTCCAAGAGATCTCCCTACGAGCAGTACTTC. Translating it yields CASSSKRSPYEQYF.

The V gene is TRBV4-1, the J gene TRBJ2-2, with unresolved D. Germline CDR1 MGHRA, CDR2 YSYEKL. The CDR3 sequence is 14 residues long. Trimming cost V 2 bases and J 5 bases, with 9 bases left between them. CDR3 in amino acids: CASSQPGGTGELFF. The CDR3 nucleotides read TGCGCCAGCAGCCAACCGGGTGGGACCGGGGAGCTGTTTTTT.

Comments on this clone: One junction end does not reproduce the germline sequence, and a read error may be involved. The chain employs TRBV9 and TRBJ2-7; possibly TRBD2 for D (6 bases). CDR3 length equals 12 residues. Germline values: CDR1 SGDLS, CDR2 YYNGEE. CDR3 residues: CASSVAGEAPSF. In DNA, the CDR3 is TGTGCCAGCAGCGTGGCTGGGGAGGCCCCGTCCTTC.

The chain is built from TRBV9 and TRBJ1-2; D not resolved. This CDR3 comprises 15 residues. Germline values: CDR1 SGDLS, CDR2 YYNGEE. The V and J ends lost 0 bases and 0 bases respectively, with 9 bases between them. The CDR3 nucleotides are TGTGCCAGCAGCGTAGACCCTAACCCTAACTATGGCTACACCTTC. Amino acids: CASSVDPNPNYGYTF.

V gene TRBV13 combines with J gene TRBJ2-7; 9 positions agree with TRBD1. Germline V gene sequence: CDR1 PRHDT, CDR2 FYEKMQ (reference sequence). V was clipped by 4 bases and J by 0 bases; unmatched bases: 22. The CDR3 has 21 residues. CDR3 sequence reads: CASSSVGNRGQNPTLSYEQYF. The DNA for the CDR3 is TGTGCCAGCAGCTCCGTCGGAAACAGGGGGCAGAATCCTACGCTCTCCTACGAGCAGTACTTC.

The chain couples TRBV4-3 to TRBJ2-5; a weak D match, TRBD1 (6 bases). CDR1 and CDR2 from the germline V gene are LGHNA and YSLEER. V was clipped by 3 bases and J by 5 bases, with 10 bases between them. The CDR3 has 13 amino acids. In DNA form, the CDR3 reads TGCGCCAGCAGCCAGGGGGCGATGGAGACCCAGTACTTC. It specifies CASSQGAMETQYF.

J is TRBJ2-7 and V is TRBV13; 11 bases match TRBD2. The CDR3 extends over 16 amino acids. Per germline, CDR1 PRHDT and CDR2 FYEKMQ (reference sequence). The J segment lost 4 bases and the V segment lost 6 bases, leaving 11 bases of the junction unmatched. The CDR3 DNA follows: TGTGCCAGCAGTCCTTCTAGCGGGAGGAGGGTATACGAGCAGTACTTC. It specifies CASSPSSGRRVYEQYF.

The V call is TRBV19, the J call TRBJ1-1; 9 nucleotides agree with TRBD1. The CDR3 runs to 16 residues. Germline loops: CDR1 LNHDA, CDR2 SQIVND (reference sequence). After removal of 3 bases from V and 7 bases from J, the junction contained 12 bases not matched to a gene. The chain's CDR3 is CASSIPMTGGTDEAFF. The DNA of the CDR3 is TGTGCCAGTAGTATCCCAATGACAGGGGGGACCGATGAAGCTTTCTTT.

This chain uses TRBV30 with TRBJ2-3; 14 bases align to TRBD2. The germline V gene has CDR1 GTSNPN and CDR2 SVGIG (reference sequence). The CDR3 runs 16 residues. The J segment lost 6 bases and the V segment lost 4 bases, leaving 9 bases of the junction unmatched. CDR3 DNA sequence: TGTGCCTGGACTCCGACTAGCGGGGGGGTTGGCGATACGCAGTATTTT. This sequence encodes CAWTPTSGGVGDTQYF.

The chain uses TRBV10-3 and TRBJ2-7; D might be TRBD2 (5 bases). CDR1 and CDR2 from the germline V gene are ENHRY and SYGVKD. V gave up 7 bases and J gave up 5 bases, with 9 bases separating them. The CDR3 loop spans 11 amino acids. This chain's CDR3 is CAITSGNEQYF. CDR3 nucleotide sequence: TGTGCCATCACGTCGGGGAACGAGCAGTACTTC.

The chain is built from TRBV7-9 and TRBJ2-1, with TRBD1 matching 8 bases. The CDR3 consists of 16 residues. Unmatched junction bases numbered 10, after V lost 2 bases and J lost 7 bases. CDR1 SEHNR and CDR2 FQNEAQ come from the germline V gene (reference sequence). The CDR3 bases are TGTGCCAGCAGCTTAAAGGGCAGGGGGCCAGAAAATGAGCAGTTCTTC. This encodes CASSLKGRGPENEQFF.

In DNA, the CDR3 is TGTGCCAGCAGTGAACGCGGGGGAGCTTGGAATGAGCAGTTCTTC. As protein: CASSERGGAWNEQFF. This sequence joins TRBV2 and TRBJ2-1; 7 nucleotides align to TRBD2. V was pared by 2 bases and J by 7 bases, with 8 bases of the junction left unmatched. Germline CDR1 reads SNHLY; CDR2 reads FYNNEI. The CDR3 runs 15 residues.

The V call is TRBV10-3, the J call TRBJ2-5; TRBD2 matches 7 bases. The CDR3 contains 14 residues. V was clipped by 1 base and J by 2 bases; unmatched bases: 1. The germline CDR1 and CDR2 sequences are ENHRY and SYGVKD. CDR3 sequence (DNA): TGTGCCATCAGTGAGTGGACTAGGCAAGAGACCCAGTACTTC. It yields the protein CAISEWTRQETQYF.

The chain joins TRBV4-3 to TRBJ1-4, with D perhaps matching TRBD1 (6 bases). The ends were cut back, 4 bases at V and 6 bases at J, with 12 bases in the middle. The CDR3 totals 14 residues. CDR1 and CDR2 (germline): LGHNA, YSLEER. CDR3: CASSRTATDEKLFF. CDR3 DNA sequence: TGCGCCAGCAGCCGGACAGCGACGGATGAAAAACTGTTTTTT.